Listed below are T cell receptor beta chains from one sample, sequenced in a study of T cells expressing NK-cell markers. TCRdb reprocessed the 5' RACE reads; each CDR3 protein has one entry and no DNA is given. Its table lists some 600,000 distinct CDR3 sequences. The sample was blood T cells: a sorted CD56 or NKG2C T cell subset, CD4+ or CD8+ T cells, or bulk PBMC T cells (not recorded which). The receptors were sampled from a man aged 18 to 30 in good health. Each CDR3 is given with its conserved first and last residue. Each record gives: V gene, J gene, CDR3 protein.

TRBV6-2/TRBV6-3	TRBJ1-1	CASDSRFHTRSPLSMNTEAFF
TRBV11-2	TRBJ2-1	CASSLGSGRNKSDEQFF
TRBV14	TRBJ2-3	CASSEKNTDTQYF
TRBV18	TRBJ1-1	CASSPIGQVMNTEAFF
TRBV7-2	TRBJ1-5	CASSPAGARQPQHF
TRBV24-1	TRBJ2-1	CATSGGGQAYNEQFF
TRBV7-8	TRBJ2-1	CASGGAGGFRGLYNEQFF
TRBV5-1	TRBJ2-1	CASSLALAGGPIGEQFF
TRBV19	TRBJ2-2	CASSPWTGGKAAGELFF
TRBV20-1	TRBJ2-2	CSATLARATGELFF
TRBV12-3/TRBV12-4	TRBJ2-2	CASSLRFELAGESGELFF
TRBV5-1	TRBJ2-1	CASSRYTSGYNEQFF
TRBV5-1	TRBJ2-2	CASSRTGGFTGELFF
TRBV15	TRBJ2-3	CATSRVVSTDTQYF
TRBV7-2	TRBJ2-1	CASSPGAGEQFF
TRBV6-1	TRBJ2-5	CASRGTGQSVETQYF
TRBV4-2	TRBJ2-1	CASSQDLPGPNEQFF
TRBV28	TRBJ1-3	CASSVFPGNTIYF
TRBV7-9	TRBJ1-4	CASSLGWSPGEKLFF
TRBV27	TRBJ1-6	CASSLQGGVGAPLHF
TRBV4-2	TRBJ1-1	CASSQGPSETEAFF
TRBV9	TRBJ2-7	CASSAGLAVDYEQYF
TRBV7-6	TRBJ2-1	CASSLGLAPSYNEQFF
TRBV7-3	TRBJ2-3	CASSYLADTQYF
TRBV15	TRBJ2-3	CATSRGTGGLAGPHSTDTQYF
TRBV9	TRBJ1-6	CASSVQGSGDSPLHF
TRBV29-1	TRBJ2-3	CSVESGQGASTDTQYF
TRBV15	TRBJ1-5	CATSRDTGGSSNQPQHF
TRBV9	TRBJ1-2	CASSVVAKGKDGYTF
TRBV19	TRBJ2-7	CASGPTGAYEQYF
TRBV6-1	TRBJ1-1	CASSEARGKAFF
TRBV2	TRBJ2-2	CASSVITSNTGELFF
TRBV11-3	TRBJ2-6	CASSLDTGANVLTF
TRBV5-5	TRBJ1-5	CASSLEWGTQPQHF
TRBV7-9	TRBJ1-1	CASSVEGVGNTEAFF
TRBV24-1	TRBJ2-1	CATSDAPGAAGGNEQFF
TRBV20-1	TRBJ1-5	CSARARGSQPQHF